These 31 T cell receptor beta chains were all obtained from the same sample, sequenced in a study of memory CD4+ T cells and cytomegalovirus serostatus. The assay was immunoSEQ multiplex PCR, and TCRdb's table has in-frame clones only and misses some. The profile shows about 92,000 clones, 80% of them singletons. Single viable CD3+CD4+CD8-CD45RO+ cells were sorted as the memory CD4+ T cells. The sequenced material came from memory CD4+ T cells from blood. The origin of the receptors is an adult in good health and CMV-seropositive.

This clone was observed a handful of times. The chain is built from TRBV6-5 and TRBJ2-7; D is undetermined. This CDR3 is 15 amino acids long. With 2 bases removed from V and 2 bases from J, the gap between germline ends came to 13 bases. CDR1 and CDR2 (germline): MNHEY, SVGAGI. The chain's CDR3 is CASSYKARGTYEQYF. DNA for the CDR3: TGTGCCAGCAGTTACAAAGCCAGAGGAACCTACGAGCAGTACTTC.

The chain employs TRBV21-1 and TRBJ1-4. TRBV21-1 is given as a pseudogene. The CDR3 is made up of 16 amino acids. Here the CDR3 reads CASSKVRAPKGEKLFF. In DNA, the CDR3 is TGTGCCAGCAGCAAAGTTAGGGCACCCAAGGGTGAAAAACTGTTTTTT.

This clone has just one count. The rearrangement links TRBV15 to TRBJ2-3, with D perhaps TRBD1 or TRBD2 (6 bases each). The CDR3 totals 16 residues. The ends were cut back, 1 base at V and 4 bases at J, with 15 bases in the middle. Germline lookup yields CDR1 LNHNV and CDR2 YYDKDF (reference sequence). CDR3 DNA: TGTGCCACCAGCAGAGGGAGCCGGGGGCGAGCAGATACGCAGTATTTT. As protein: CATSRGSRGRADTQYF.

The genes are TRBV7-9 and TRBJ1-1; unclear D gene. Between the trimmed V and J ends, which lost 0 bases and 3 bases, there was a span of 8 bases. The CDR3 sequence is 14 residues long. The germline V gene encodes CDR1 SEHNR and CDR2 FQNEAQ (reference sequence). This chain's CDR3 is CASSLAWGDTEAFF. The CDR3 region has the DNA TGTGCCAGCAGCTTAGCGTGGGGAGACACTGAAGCTTTCTTT. Filled out from reference TRBV7-9 and TRBJ1-1, the complete variable domain reads DTGVSQNPRHKITKRGQNVTFRCDPISEHNRLYWYRQTLGQGPEFLTYFQNEAQLEKSRLLSDRFSAERPKGSFSTLEIQRTEQGDSAMYLCASSLAWGDTEAFFGQGTRLTVV.

The rearrangement uses TRBV28 and TRBJ1-4, with D perhaps TRBD1 (6 bases). Deletions cut 5 bases from V and 5 bases from J, with 15 bases between. CDR3 size: 15 residues. Germline V gene data show CDR1 as MDHEN and CDR2 as SYDVKM. This CDR3 reads CASSLLQGSNEKLFF. DNA for the CDR3: TGTGCCAGCAGTCTACTTCAGGGGTCGAATGAAAAACTGTTTTTT. Using reference TRBV28 and TRBJ1-4 for the parts outside the CDR3, the full variable domain is DVKVTQSSRYLVKRTGEKVFLECVQDMDHENMFWYRQDPGLGLRLIYFSYDVKMKEKGDIPEGYSVSREKKERFSLILESASTNQTSMYLCASSLLQGSNEKLFFGSGTQLSVL.

The chain links TRBV7-9 to TRBJ2-1; D might be TRBD2 (6 bases). Germline CDR1 and CDR2: SEHNR and FQNEAQ (reference sequence). The CDR3 is 16 amino acids. V was clipped by 5 bases and J by 5 bases, with 19 bases between them. CDR3 coding DNA: TGTGCCAGCAGCCTCCCCGGGGGTGGGAGTAACAATGAGCAGTTCTTC. The encoded protein is CASSLPGGGSNNEQFF.

The CDR3 DNA follows: TGTGCCAGCATCATTAGCGGAGATACGCAGTATTTT. Its protein product is CASIISGDTQYF. V and J are TRBV6-9 and TRBJ2-3, with a tentative D call TRBD2 (6 bases). This CDR3 spans 12 amino acids. Germline assignment: CDR1 MNHGY and CDR2 SVAAGI. V lost 7 bases and J 5 bases, leaving 10 bases between the germline ends.

This chain links TRBV5-1 with TRBJ1-1; D remains unclear. The V end was cut by 2 bases, the J end by 1 base, with 15 bases between. This CDR3 has 16 residues. Germline assignment: CDR1 SGHRS and CDR2 YFSETQ. In DNA form, the CDR3 reads TGCGCCAGCAGCTTCTCTCCGACCGTTTCGAACACTGAAGCTTTCTTT. Residues: CASSFSPTVSNTEAFF.

This chain uses TRBV4-2 with TRBJ1-2; D call uncertain. Germline CDR1 and CDR2: LGHNA and YNFKEQ. The V and J ends lost 0 bases and 11 bases respectively, with 16 bases between them. The CDR3 contains 14 residues. The CDR3 here is CASSQDLVRRNYTF. In DNA, the CDR3 is TGTGCCAGCAGCCAAGATCTGGTCCGACGGAATTACACCTTC.

The chain couples TRBV19 to TRBJ2-6, with a possible D match to TRBD2 (5 bases). The CDR3 runs 18 residues. Trimming cost V 6 bases and J 0 bases, with 18 bases left between them. Germline CDR1 is LNHDA and CDR2 is SQIVND (reference sequence). The CDR3 reads CASSDPGLTNSGANVLTF. DNA of the CDR3: TGTGCCAGTAGCGACCCCGGACTCACGAACTCTGGGGCCAACGTCCTGACTTTC.

The V and J genes are TRBV15 and TRBJ1-1; D possibly corresponds to TRBD1 (5 bases). The CDR3 loop spans 15 amino acids. Trimming removed 1 base from V and 5 bases from J, with 14 bases in between. Germline loops: CDR1 LNHNV, CDR2 YYDKDF (reference sequence). The CDR3 sequence: CATSRVVGGGTEAFF. The DNA for the CDR3 is TGTGCCACCAGCAGAGTGGTCGGGGGAGGGACTGAAGCTTTCTTT.

The chain links TRBV28 to TRBJ1-1, with D possibly being TRBD1 (5 bases). Germline lookup yields CDR1 MDHEN and CDR2 SYDVKM. This CDR3 region has 11 residues. V dropped 4 bases and J dropped 10 bases, with 10 bases sitting between them. This CDR3 reads CASSWRGTAFF. In DNA form, the CDR3 reads TGTGCCAGCAGTTGGAGGGGTACAGCTTTCTTT. Combining the CDR3 with reference TRBV28 and TRBJ1-1 gives the whole variable domain DVKVTQSSRYLVKRTGEKVFLECVQDMDHENMFWYRQDPGLGLRLIYFSYDVKMKEKGDIPEGYSVSREKKERFSLILESASTNQTSMYLCASSWRGTAFFGQGTRLTVV.

V usage is TRBV28 and J usage is TRBJ1-1, with D possibly TRBD1 on 6 matching bases. Per the germline V gene, CDR1 is MDHEN and CDR2 is SYDVKM. The CDR3 runs to 15 residues. The V end lost 5 bases, the J end lost 2 bases, and 15 bases lay between the germline ends. The DNA of the CDR3 is TGTGCCAGCAGTAGACAGGTTGGATTTAACACTGAAGCTTTCTTT. It yields the protein CASSRQVGFNTEAFF.

The chain employs TRBV5-1 and TRBJ1-2; no reliable D call. The germline V gene has CDR1 SGHRS and CDR2 YFSETQ. This CDR3 contains 15 residues. The ends were cut back, 0 bases at V and 6 bases at J, with 15 bases in the middle. CDR3 sequence reads: CASSLGTAPGNGYTF. The DNA for the CDR3 is TGCGCCAGCAGCTTGGGAACAGCACCTGGGAATGGCTACACCTTC.

V and J are TRBV2 and TRBJ2-5, with 10 bases lining up with TRBD2. V shed 1 base and J 9 bases; nucleotides not matched to a gene: 5. This CDR3 is 14 amino acids long. Germline-derived CDR1 and CDR2 are SNHLY and FYNNEI. The CDR3 protein is CASSEDALAGAQYF. CDR3 nucleotides: TGTGCCAGCAGTGAAGATGCCCTAGCGGGGGCCCAGTACTTC. Looking up the rest from reference TRBV2 and TRBJ2-5 gives the full variable domain: EPEVTQTPSHQVTQMGQEVILRCVPISNHLYFYWYRQILGQKVEFLVSFYNNEISEKSEIFDDQFSVERPDGSNFTLKIRSTKLEDSAMYFCASSEDALAGAQYFGPGTRLLVL.

The sample holds a few counts of this clone. The V and J genes are TRBV9 and TRBJ1-2, with D uncertain. Germline CDR1 is SGDLS and CDR2 is YYNGEE. This CDR3 contains 13 residues. V shed 4 bases and J shed 8 bases, with 15 bases lying between them. The CDR3 is CASSPRALWGYTF. CDR3 nucleotides: TGTGCCAGCAGCCCCCGGGCTCTCTGGGGCTACACCTTC.

The chain uses TRBV2 and TRBJ2-1, with 9 positions matching TRBD2. V lost 4 bases, J lost 4 bases, and 5 bases stayed unmatched. CDR1 and CDR2 from the germline V gene are SNHLY and FYNNEI. CDR3 length: 15 residues. The CDR3 sequence is CASSVLAGVYNEQFF. The DNA for the CDR3 is TGTGCCAGCAGTGTCTTAGCGGGAGTGTACAATGAGCAGTTCTTC. Full variable domain (remainder filled in from reference TRBV2 and TRBJ2-1): EPEVTQTPSHQVTQMGQEVILRCVPISNHLYFYWYRQILGQKVEFLVSFYNNEISEKSEIFDDQFSVERPDGSNFTLKIRSTKLEDSAMYFCASSVLAGVYNEQFFGPGTRLTVL.

The chain recombines TRBV19 with TRBJ1-1; D not resolved. The germline V gene has CDR1 LNHDA and CDR2 SQIVND (reference sequence). Trimming stripped 6 bases from V and 2 bases from J, with 16 bases between. The CDR3 is made up of 15 amino acids. CDR3 bases: TGTGCCAGTAGCCCCGCCGGGGAACTAAACACTGAAGCTTTCTTT. It codes for CASSPAGELNTEAFF. The full variable domain, in which reference TRBV19 and TRBJ1-1 provide the parts outside the CDR3, is DGGITQSPKYLFRKEGQNVTLSCEQNLNHDAMYWYRQDPGQGLRLIYYSQIVNDFQKGDIAEGYSVSREKKESFPLTVTSAQKNPTAFYLCASSPAGELNTEAFFGQGTRLTVV.

The chain uses TRBV28 and TRBJ2-5; D is uncertain. The CDR3 consists of 11 residues. With 8 bases removed from V and 1 base from J, the gap between germline ends came to 5 bases. Germline lookup yields CDR1 MDHEN and CDR2 SYDVKM. The CDR3 region is CASRLQETQYF. CDR3 DNA: TGTGCCAGCCGTCTCCAAGAGACCCAGTACTTC.

Details on this clone: Other DNA sequences of this sample code for an identical CDR3. This chain links TRBV5-1 with TRBJ1-4; D gene uncertain. Germline V gene data show CDR1 as SGHRS and CDR2 as YFSETQ. CDR3 size: 17 residues. Trimming removed 2 bases at V and 0 bases at J, with 14 bases between. The CDR3 loop is CASSFTVVHTTNEKLFF. In DNA form, the CDR3 reads TGCGCCAGCAGCTTCACGGTCGTCCACACAACTAATGAAAAACTGTTTTTT. Complete variable domain (other parts from reference TRBV5-1 and TRBJ1-4): KAGVTQTPRYLIKTRGQQVTLSCSPISGHRSVSWYQQTPGQGLQFLFEYFSETQRNKGNFPGRFSGRQFSNSRSEMNVSTLELGDSALYLCASSFTVVHTTNEKLFFGSGTQLSVL.

The chain links TRBV27 to TRBJ2-7, with no clear D. The CDR3 has 13 residues. The V and J ends lost 2 bases and 4 bases respectively, with 9 bases between them. CDR1 is MNHEY and CDR2 is SMNVEV in the germline V gene (reference sequence). The CDR3 nucleotides are TGTGCCAGCAGTTTAGGCAGAGAGTACGAGCAGTACTTC. Residues: CASSLGREYEQYF.

The chain employs TRBV7-2 and TRBJ2-3; D not certain. The CDR3 consists of 13 residues. With 3 bases removed from V and 2 bases from J, the gap between germline ends came to 6 bases. CDR1 and CDR2 from the germline V gene are SGHTA and FQGNSA. The CDR3 sequence: CASSLKFTDTQYF. The CDR3 DNA follows: TGTGCCAGCAGCTTGAAATTCACAGATACGCAGTATTTT.

V usage is TRBV2 and J usage is TRBJ1-5; D call uncertain. Germline V gives CDR1 SNHLY, CDR2 FYNNEI. The CDR3 spans 15 residues. V was cut by 6 bases and J by 0 bases, with 12 bases left in between. The CDR3, as DNA: TGTGCCAGCAGAGGGCAGGATTATAGCAATCAGCCCCAGCATTTT. It is translated as CASRGQDYSNQPQHF.

The chain recombines TRBV5-6 with TRBJ1-5; 7 nucleotides line up with TRBD1. Germline V gene data show CDR1 as SGHDT and CDR2 as YYEEEE. The CDR3 contains 16 residues. V lost 3 bases and J lost 6; bases outside the gene matches: 12. CDR3 in DNA: TGTGCCAGCAGCTGGACAGGTGGGGCGGGTAGTCAGCCCCAGCATTTT. It is translated as CASSWTGGAGSQPQHF.

At least ten counts were recorded for this clone. The rearrangement links TRBV25-1 to TRBJ2-7, with 8 bases that match TRBD1. The germline CDR1 and CDR2 sequences are MGHDK and SYGVNS. This CDR3 region has 15 residues. With V trimmed by 3 bases and J by 1 base, 5 bases remained unmatched. The CDR3 bases are TGTGCCAGCAGTGACGGGAACAGGGGGTCCTACGAGCAGTACTTC. Its translation: CASSDGNRGSYEQYF.

The V gene is TRBV29-1, the J gene TRBJ1-4; 11 bases match TRBD1. The V segment lost 7 bases and the J segment 10 bases; nucleotides outside the gene matches: 8. This CDR3 is 13 amino acids long. CDR1 is SQVTM, CDR2 ANQGSEA, per germline. The chain's CDR3 is CSAVDRGLGKLFF. For the CDR3, the DNA is TGCAGCGCCGTGGACAGGGGGCTAGGAAAACTGTTTTTT.

This clone has just a few counts. The genes are TRBV10-1 and TRBJ2-7; TRBD2 matches at 8 bases. The trim removed 6 bases at V and 5 bases at J, leaving 12 bases unmatched. This CDR3 spans 15 amino acids. Germline V gives CDR1 WNHNN, CDR2 SYGVQD (reference sequence). The CDR3 coding sequence is TGCGCCAGCAGCGAAGGGCTCGGGAGGGCCCACGAGCAGTACTTC. Its protein product is CASSEGLGRAHEQYF.

The V gene is TRBV11-3, the J gene TRBJ2-1; 8 positions agree with TRBD2. CDR1 is SGHNT, CDR2 YENEEA, per germline. The V gene end was trimmed by 1 base and the J gene end by 9 bases; junction bases not matched to a gene: 11. The CDR3 covers 16 residues. In nucleotides, the CDR3 is TGTGCCAGCAGCTTAGGTTCCCAGCGGGAGTCTCTTGAGCAGTTCTTC. It translates to CASSLGSQRESLEQFF.

The chain couples TRBV10-3 to TRBJ2-2; 9 nucleotides agree with TRBD2. Germline lookup yields CDR1 ENHRY and CDR2 SYGVKD. V lost 4 bases and J lost 1; bases outside the gene matches: 4. The CDR3 loop spans 16 amino acids. The CDR3 nucleotides read TGTGCCATCAGTGGGAGACTAGCGGAGAACACCGGGGAGCTGTTTTTT. This translates into CAISGRLAENTGELFF.

CDR3 sequence reads: CASSEGTGARETQYF. The DNA for the CDR3 is TGTGCCAGCAGTGAAGGGACAGGGGCGAGGGAGACCCAGTACTTC. V gene TRBV2 combines with J gene TRBJ2-5; 9 positions match TRBD1. Trimming cost V 1 base and J 5 bases; bases outside gene matches: 5. CDR1 and CDR2 from the germline V gene are SNHLY and FYNNEI. The CDR3 is made up of 15 amino acids.

This chain connects TRBV7-3 to TRBJ2-1; D ambiguous. CDR3 length: 16 amino acids. Germline V gene lookup returns CDR1 SGHTA and CDR2 FQGTGA. V was clipped by 2 bases and J by 1 base, with 12 bases between them. In DNA, the CDR3 is TGTGCCAGCAGCTTAGAAACCGCCGGATCCTACAATGAGCAGTTCTTC. Protein product: CASSLETAGSYNEQFF.